The next 13 T cell receptor beta chains were all read from a single sample in a study of shared clonotypes between healthy human individuals. The method was immunoSEQ multiplex PCR; TCRdb's version includes in-frame clones alone and lacks a portion of them. This table holds 2 million to 2.5 million clones, about 90% found once. Sequenced sample: naive CD4+ T cells from PBMCs. Subset denoted: CD45RA+ positively selected. The receptors come from a man aged 18 to 30 in good health. Some clones in this sample may be carry-over from other donors' samples.

V and J are TRBV7-3 and TRBJ1-1, with 8 bases fitting TRBD1. Germline-derived CDR1 and CDR2 are SGHTA and FQGTGA. V dropped 5 bases and J dropped 1; count of bases not matched to a gene: 3. CDR3 length: 14 amino acids. Here the CDR3 reads CASSATGANTEAFF. The CDR3 DNA reads TGTGCCAGCAGCGCGACAGGGGCGAACACTGAAGCTTTCTTT.

The chain links TRBV7-2 to TRBJ2-5; TRBD2 agrees at 8 bases. V trimming: 7 bases; J trimming: 8 bases; junction bases outside the gene matches: 6. There are 12 residues in the CDR3. Germline values: CDR1 SGHTA, CDR2 FQGNSA. Here the CDR3 DNA reads TGTGCCAGCACCCCGGGGGGGGATACCCAGTACTTC. Encoded protein: CASTPGGDTQYF.

The chain uses TRBV7-6 and TRBJ2-2; 10 bases are shared with TRBD1. V was clipped by 7 bases and J by 7 bases; unmatched bases: 15. The CDR3 contains 17 residues. Germline CDR1 reads SGHVS; CDR2 reads FNYEAQ. CDR3: CASTLLTGQGIDGELFF. CDR3 nucleotides: TGTGCCAGCACCCTACTTACGGGACAGGGGATCGACGGGGAGCTGTTTTTT.

The CDR3 DNA reads TGTGCCACCAGGAACACCGGGACCATGCGGGATCAGTACTTC. Residues: CATRNTGTMRDQYF. The chain joins TRBV15 to TRBJ2-4, with TRBD2 as a possible D gene (6 bases). V was trimmed by 6 bases and J by 12 bases, leaving 21 bases between them. Germline CDR1 is LNHNV and CDR2 is YYDKDF (reference sequence). The CDR3 runs to 14 residues.

V gene TRBV29-1 combines with J gene TRBJ2-1, with TRBD1 identical over 7 bases. V lost 7 bases and J lost 2; bases outside the gene matches: 17. The CDR3 totals 17 residues. CDR1 is SQVTM and CDR2 is ANQGSEA in the germline V gene. CDR3: CSDRGQRLGSPYNEQFF. DNA of the CDR3: TGCAGCGATCGGGGACAGAGGTTAGGGAGCCCCTACAATGAGCAGTTCTTC.

J is TRBJ2-3 and V is TRBV4-2; possibly TRBD2 for D (6 bases). This CDR3 has 15 residues. Trimming removed 4 bases at V and 3 bases at J, with 14 bases between. Germline V gene data show CDR1 as LGHNA and CDR2 as YNFKEQ. This CDR3 reads CASSRAAGTTDTQYF. CDR3 in DNA: TGTGCCAGCAGCCGCGCTGCAGGGACTACAGATACGCAGTATTTT.

This CDR3 reads CASSSGTPYEKLFF. CDR3 sequence (DNA): TGTGCCAGCAGTTCCGGTACCCCATACGAAAAACTGTTTTTT. The chain is built from TRBV28 and TRBJ1-4; no definite D call. Germline CDR1 and CDR2: MDHEN and SYDVKM. CDR3 length: 14 amino acids. The germline V and J ends were trimmed by 4 bases and 8 bases, with 14 bases remaining between them. The whole variable domain, filled in from reference TRBV28 and TRBJ1-4, reads DVKVTQSSRYLVKRTGEKVFLECVQDMDHENMFWYRQDPGLGLRLIYFSYDVKMKEKGDIPEGYSVSREKKERFSLILESASTNQTSMYLCASSSGTPYEKLFFGSGTQLSVL.

The rearrangement uses TRBV18 and TRBJ2-7; D might be TRBD2 (7 bases). The CDR3 extends over 15 amino acids. Between the trimmed V and J ends, which lost 3 bases and 3 bases, there was a span of 15 bases. Germline V gene lookup returns CDR1 KGHSH and CDR2 LQKENI. Written as DNA, the CDR3 is TGTGCCAGCTCACCCGGGGAGGGACACTTCTACGAGCAGTACTTC. Protein sequence: CASSPGEGHFYEQYF.

This clone has a handful of counts. The rearrangement joins TRBV5-6 to TRBJ1-2; D gene ambiguous. Germline loops: CDR1 SGHDT, CDR2 YYEEEE. Trimming cost V 3 bases and J 7 bases, with 13 bases left between them. The CDR3 runs to 13 residues. The CDR3 bases are TGTGCCAGCAGCTCACCTTCACTTGGTGGCTACACCTTC. Translation: CASSSPSLGGYTF.

This clone came up once. The V and J genes are TRBV2 and TRBJ2-1, with 11 bases lining up with TRBD2. The V gene end was trimmed by 6 bases and the J gene end by 4 bases; junction bases not matched to a gene: 5. Germline V gene lookup returns CDR1 SNHLY and CDR2 FYNNEI. There are 15 residues in the CDR3. The CDR3 is CASSRTSGRYNEQFF. DNA for the CDR3: TGTGCCAGCAGCCGGACTAGCGGGCGGTACAATGAGCAGTTCTTC.

The V call is TRBV19, the J call TRBJ2-3; 8 bases fit TRBD1. The germline V gene has CDR1 LNHDA and CDR2 SQIVND (reference sequence). V trimming: 4 bases; J trimming: 3 bases; junction bases outside the gene matches: 3. The length of the CDR3 is 14 residues. The CDR3 sequence: CASSTRTGTDTQYF. The CDR3 DNA sequence: TGTGCCAGTAGTACCCGGACAGGGACAGATACGCAGTATTTT.

The chain uses TRBV11-3 and TRBJ2-1; the match to TRBD2 covers 8 bases. The CDR3 length is 16 residues. V lost 0 bases to trimming and J lost 4 bases; unmatched junction nucleotides: 5. Germline loops: CDR1 SGHNT, CDR2 YENEEA. The CDR3 region has the DNA TGTGCCAGCAGCTTAGATCGGGCTAGCGGGTACAATGAGCAGTTCTTC. It codes for CASSLDRASGYNEQFF.

The rearrangement joins TRBV2 to TRBJ2-5, with 10 positions matching TRBD2. V lost 7 bases and J lost 2; bases outside the gene matches: 10. The length of the CDR3 is 16 residues. Germline assignment: CDR1 SNHLY and CDR2 FYNNEI. The CDR3 DNA sequence: TGTGCCAGCAATCGCCTAGCGGGAGAAGGTCAAGAGACCCAGTACTTC. Its translation: CASNRLAGEGQETQYF.